These 28 T cell receptor beta chains share one sample of origin, sequenced in a study of blood T cell repertoires in COVID-19. Profiled with immunoSEQ multiplex PCR; TCRdb holds only in-frame clones, not every one. The sample lists some 55,000 clones, about three quarters occurring once. The sample consisted of peripheral blood. The receptors shown here come from a man aged 70 or older with active or convalescent COVID-19.

V gene TRBV7-2 combines with J gene TRBJ2-1; 11 bases fit TRBD2. Trimming at V came to 5 bases and at J to 0 bases, leaving 6 bases not matched to a gene. The length of the CDR3 is 17 residues. Germline V gene sequence: CDR1 SGHTA, CDR2 FQGNSA. CDR3 sequence reads: CASSRVGLAASYNEQFF. The CDR3 DNA reads as TGTGCCAGCAGCCGCGTGGGACTAGCGGCCTCCTACAATGAGCAGTTCTTC.

Here the CDR3 reads CASSPRGQSISYGYTF. In DNA, the CDR3 is TGTGCCAGCAGCCCCCGGGGACAGTCCATTAGTTATGGCTACACCTTC. The rearrangement uses TRBV7-8 and TRBJ1-2; 7 bases map to TRBD1. The V gene end was trimmed by 5 bases and the J gene end by 5 bases; junction bases not matched to a gene: 14. This CDR3 comprises 16 residues. Germline CDR1 is SGHVS and CDR2 is FQNEAQ.

The rearrangement uses TRBV7-6 and TRBJ1-1; D remains ambiguous. This CDR3 spans 13 amino acids. With 1 base removed from V and 7 bases from J, the gap between germline ends came to 10 bases. Germline CDR1 and CDR2: SGHVS and FNYEAQ. The CDR3 coding sequence is TGTGCCAGCAGCTTAGGGGAGGAAGGTGAAGCTTTCTTT. This codes for CASSLGEEGEAFF.

This chain links TRBV6-2 or TRBV6-3 with TRBJ1-5; 8 bases align to TRBD1. The V gene end was trimmed by 5 bases and the J gene end by 7 bases; junction bases not matched to a gene: 7. The CDR3 contains 14 residues. CDR1 is MNHEY, CDR2 SVGEGT, per germline. The CDR3, as DNA: TGTGCCAGCAGTGCCACAGGGGGGGGCCAGCCCCAGCATTTT. It is translated as CASSATGGGQPQHF.

The rearrangement joins TRBV11-2 to TRBJ2-1; 9 bases match TRBD2. The length of the CDR3 is 16 residues. J was trimmed by 7 bases and V by 0 bases; bases with no gene match: 7. Germline lookup yields CDR1 SGHAT and CDR2 FQNNGV. The CDR3 DNA is TGTGCCAGCAGCTTAGATAGCGGGGGCGGGTGGAATGAGCAGTTCTTC. Encoded protein: CASSLDSGGGWNEQFF.

J is TRBJ2-3 and V is TRBV6-5; 7 nucleotides line up with TRBD1. The CDR3 spans 14 residues. Per germline, CDR1 MNHEY and CDR2 SVGAGI. Trimming cost V 6 bases and J 0 bases; bases outside gene matches: 3. The CDR3 bases are TGTGCCAGCAGCTCGACAGGGAGCACAGATACGCAGTATTTT. Translation gives CASSSTGSTDTQYF.

This clone was seen only a few times. V and J are TRBV6-1 and TRBJ2-1, with 7 nucleotides matching TRBD2. Germline trimming cut 2 bases from V and 3 bases from J; bases unmatched to any gene: 7. The CDR3 consists of 16 residues. The germline V gene has CDR1 MNHNS and CDR2 SASEGT. CDR3 nucleotides: TGTGCCAGCAGTGAATATAGCGGGCCTAACTACAATGAGCAGTTCTTC. This sequence encodes CASSEYSGPNYNEQFF.

The rearrangement joins TRBV7-9 to TRBJ1-1, with 7 bases fitting TRBD1. In germline, CDR1 is SEHNR, CDR2 FQNEAQ (reference sequence). CDR3 length: 14 residues. Germline trimming cut 6 bases from V and 1 base from J; bases unmatched to any gene: 5. The CDR3 region has the DNA TGTGCCAGCAGTCAACAGGGGCCGAACACTGAAGCTTTCTTT. It translates to CASSQQGPNTEAFF.

The rearrangement uses TRBV5-4 and TRBJ2-3; the match to TRBD1 covers 8 bases. The ends lost 9 bases at V and 3 bases at J; junction bases unmatched: 15. The CDR3 consists of 16 residues. Germline V gene lookup returns CDR1 SGHNT and CDR2 YYREEE (reference sequence). The CDR3 nucleotides are TGTGCCACCTACGATCCGAAGACAGGGGCAACAGATACGCAGTATTTT. Translated: CATYDPKTGATDTQYF.

CDR3 DNA sequence: TGTGCCAGTAGTACCGCCGGGACAGGGGTGTACGAGCAGTACTTC. Its protein product is CASSTAGTGVYEQYF. The chain has TRBV19 and TRBJ2-7; 10 bases line up with TRBD1. The germline V gene encodes CDR1 LNHDA and CDR2 SQIVND (reference sequence). The J segment lost 4 bases and the V segment lost 4 bases, leaving 7 bases of the junction unmatched. There are 15 residues in the CDR3. Full variable domain (outside the CDR3, taken from reference TRBV19 and TRBJ2-7): DGGITQSPKYLFRKEGQNVTLSCEQNLNHDAMYWYRQDPGQGLRLIYYSQIVNDFQKGDIAEGYSVSREKKESFPLTVTSAQKNPTAFYLCASSTAGTGVYEQYFGPGTRLTVT.

The J gene is TRBJ2-7, the V gene TRBV4-1, with 14 positions matching TRBD2. The CDR3 runs to 18 residues. The V and J ends lost 4 bases and 2 bases, in that order; junction bases with no gene match: 10. CDR1 is MGHRA, CDR2 YSYEKL, per germline. The CDR3 loop reads CASSLRTSGGPIPYEQYF. CDR3 nucleotides: TGCGCCAGCAGCCTCAGGACTAGCGGGGGGCCAATACCCTACGAGCAGTACTTC.

The chain employs TRBV2 and TRBJ1-2; 10 bases align to TRBD1. Germline V gene data show CDR1 as SNHLY and CDR2 as FYNNEI. The CDR3 covers 14 residues. With 2 bases clipped from V and 6 bases from J, the junction kept 3 bases outside the gene matches. CDR3 sequence reads: CASSERGQGHGYTF. CDR3 sequence (DNA): TGTGCCAGCAGTGAAAGGGGACAGGGGCATGGCTACACCTTC. Based on the CDR3 plus reference TRBV2 and TRBJ1-2, the full variable domain is EPEVTQTPSHQVTQMGQEVILRCVPISNHLYFYWYRQILGQKVEFLVSFYNNEISEKSEIFDDQFSVERPDGSNFTLKIRSTKLEDSAMYFCASSERGQGHGYTFGSGTRLTVV.

The DNA for the CDR3 is TGCGCCAGCAGCCAAGATTATGGGGGAGGGCCGGTGACAGATACGCAGTATTTT. Its translation: CASSQDYGGGPVTDTQYF. The J gene is TRBJ2-3, the V gene TRBV4-3; 7 bases match TRBD2. Germline lookup yields CDR1 LGHNA and CDR2 YSLEER. The CDR3 is 18 amino acids. V lost 0 bases, J lost 3 bases, and 12 bases stayed unmatched.

The chain couples TRBV2 to TRBJ2-3; 10 bases map to TRBD2. Per the germline V gene, CDR1 is SNHLY and CDR2 is FYNNEI. Trimming at V came to 7 bases and at J to 3 bases, leaving 10 bases not matched to a gene. The CDR3 length is 16 residues. The chain's CDR3 is CASTWASGRGTDTQYF. DNA for the CDR3: TGTGCCAGCACCTGGGCTAGCGGGAGAGGAACAGATACGCAGTATTTT.

This clone appeared a single time. The rearrangement links TRBV4-3 to TRBJ2-1; D may be TRBD2 (5 bases). V gave up 1 base and J gave up 3 bases, with 7 bases separating them. CDR3 length equals 14 residues. Germline CDR1 is LGHNA and CDR2 is YSLEER. The CDR3 DNA follows: TGCGCCAGCAGCCAAGGCGGGTACTACAATGAGCAGTTCTTC. It codes for CASSQGGYYNEQFF.

The chain combines TRBV28 with TRBJ1-6; D gene uncertain. This CDR3 is built from 11 residues. The germline V and J ends were trimmed by 6 bases and 7 bases, with 4 bases remaining between them. CDR1 and CDR2 (germline): MDHEN, SYDVKM. This chain's CDR3 is CASSSNSPLHF. CDR3 nucleotides: TGTGCCAGCAGCTCCAATTCACCCCTCCACTTT.

The rearrangement uses TRBV9 and TRBJ2-3; 7 nucleotides agree with TRBD2. The V segment lost 0 bases and the J segment 8 bases; nucleotides outside the gene matches: 3. Per germline, CDR1 SGDLS and CDR2 YYNGEE. The CDR3 has 13 residues. CDR3 sequence (DNA): TGTGCCAGCAGCGTAGTGGAGCGGGGTACGCAGTATTTT. This translates into CASSVVERGTQYF.

The chain links TRBV11-2 to TRBJ1-1; TRBD1 aligns across 8 bases. Germline CDR1 is SGHAT and CDR2 is FQNNGV. The CDR3 is 14 residues long. The V and J ends lost 5 bases and 0 bases, in that order; junction bases with no gene match: 2. The CDR3 DNA reads as TGTGCCAGCAGCCTCAGGGGGCTGAACACTGAAGCTTTCTTT. Protein product: CASSLRGLNTEAFF.

V is TRBV7-2 and J is TRBJ2-7, with 9 bases aligning to TRBD2. The germline V gene encodes CDR1 SGHTA and CDR2 FQGNSA. With V trimmed by 1 base and J by 2 bases, 6 bases remained unmatched. The CDR3 sequence is 16 residues long. The CDR3 sequence is CASSLGGLAITYEQYF. The CDR3 bases are TGTGCCAGCAGCTTAGGCGGACTAGCGATAACCTACGAGCAGTACTTC. Based on the CDR3 plus reference TRBV7-2 and TRBJ2-7, the full variable domain is GAGVSQSPSNKVTEKGKDVELRCDPISGHTALYWYRQSLGQGLEFLIYFQGNSAPDKSGLPSDRFSAERTGGSVSTLTIQRTQQEDSAVYLCASSLGGLAITYEQYFGPGTRLTVT.

This chain connects TRBV7-2 to TRBJ2-5, with 8 bases fitting TRBD2. This CDR3 has 16 residues. J was trimmed by 5 bases and V by 1 base; bases with no gene match: 9. In germline, CDR1 is SGHTA, CDR2 FQGNSA. CDR3 region: CASSLGGFSGGETQYF. Written as DNA, the CDR3 is TGTGCCAGCAGCTTAGGCGGGTTCTCGGGAGGGGAGACCCAGTACTTC.

This chain joins TRBV7-2 and TRBJ2-1; D is unresolved. This CDR3 contains 15 residues. The V end was cut by 1 base, the J end by 0 bases, with 7 bases between. Germline CDR1 is SGHTA and CDR2 is FQGNSA. Written as DNA, the CDR3 is TGTGCCAGCAGCTTAGACGCGGTCTCCTACAATGAGCAGTTCTTC. It specifies CASSLDAVSYNEQFF. The full variable domain, rest sourced from reference TRBV7-2 and TRBJ2-1, is GAGVSQSPSNKVTEKGKDVELRCDPISGHTALYWYRQSLGQGLEFLIYFQGNSAPDKSGLPSDRFSAERTGGSVSTLTIQRTQQEDSAVYLCASSLDAVSYNEQFFGPGTRLTVL.

This clone has only one observation. V and J are TRBV9 and TRBJ2-1; weak D call: TRBD2 (6 bases). The CDR3 loop spans 15 amino acids. Germline lookup yields CDR1 SGDLS and CDR2 YYNGEE. The V end lost 0 bases, the J end lost 6 bases, and 13 bases lay between the germline ends. CDR3 residues: CASSVASAKINEQFF. As DNA, the CDR3 is TGTGCCAGCAGCGTAGCTAGCGCTAAGATCAATGAGCAGTTCTTC.

V and J are TRBV19 and TRBJ2-4; 9 nucleotides line up with TRBD2. V lost 0 bases, J lost 0 bases, and 6 bases stayed unmatched. Germline CDR1 LNHDA, CDR2 SQIVND (reference sequence). The CDR3 runs 18 residues. CDR3 bases: TGTGCCAGTAGTATAGATCTATCTAGCGGGGTAGCCAAAAACATTCAGTACTTC. It codes for CASSIDLSSGVAKNIQYF.

The chain recombines TRBV7-3 with TRBJ2-3; 12 positions agree with TRBD2. This CDR3 spans 15 amino acids. Losses at the gene ends were 5 bases for V and 5 bases for J; bases not matched to a gene: 5. Germline-derived CDR1 and CDR2 are SGHTA and FQGTGA. CDR3 DNA: TGTGCCAGCAGCCGAAGACTAGCGGGAGAAGATACGCAGTATTTT. It is translated as CASSRRLAGEDTQYF.

The rearrangement uses TRBV6-1 and TRBJ2-5; no clear D gene. The CDR3 contains 13 residues. From germline, CDR1 is MNHNS and CDR2 SASEGT. Trimming left V 6 bases short and J 1 base short, with 9 bases between. The CDR3 spells CASRSEVQETQYF. The DNA for the CDR3 is TGTGCCAGCAGGTCAGAGGTCCAAGAGACCCAGTACTTC.

The CDR3 DNA is TGTGCCAGCAGCCCCCGGACTAGCGGGAGTACCGGGGAGCTGTTTTTT. Its translation: CASSPRTSGSTGELFF. The chain uses TRBV9 and TRBJ2-2; TRBD2 aligns across 13 bases. Germline V gene sequence: CDR1 SGDLS, CDR2 YYNGEE. V was pared by 4 bases and J by 5 bases, with 5 bases of the junction left unmatched. The CDR3 spans 16 residues.

This clone was recorded only once. The gene calls are TRBV19 and TRBJ2-7; D possibly corresponds to TRBD1 (5 bases). The germline gives CDR1 LNHDA, CDR2 SQIVND (reference sequence). This CDR3 has 15 amino acids. The V end was cut by 0 bases, the J end by 2 bases, with 11 bases between. Here the CDR3 DNA reads TGTGCCAGTAGTATAGATAGGCAGGGTACCTACGAGCAGTACTTC. It codes for CASSIDRQGTYEQYF.

This chain joins TRBV11-3 and TRBJ2-2; TRBD2 matches at 9 bases. The germline gives CDR1 SGHNT, CDR2 YENEEA. The CDR3 loop spans 15 amino acids. After removal of 5 bases from V and 4 bases from J, the junction contained 5 bases not matched to a gene. In DNA, the CDR3 is TGTGCCAGCAGCAAAGCGGGAGGTGGCACCGGGGAGCTGTTTTTT. Amino acid sequence: CASSKAGGGTGELFF.